This is a list of T cell receptor beta chains from one sample in a study of CD8 T cells in Susac syndrome. TCRdb reprocessed the immunoSEQ multiplex PCR reads with MiXCR, giving one entry per CDR3 protein. The profile shows some 300,000 distinct CDR3 sequences, approximately 91% of them singletons. Sequenced: CD8+ T cells from PBMCs. These receptors all stem from a human donor with multiple sclerosis. Each CDR3 is given with its conserved first and last residue. D genes are given only for firm matches. Clone sizes are given selectively: once, few, many, or a class where the clone is expanded.

CDR3aa: CSARHTGTSGSFDNEQFF
CDR3nt: TGCAGTGCTCGACACACAGGGACTAGCGGGAGTTTCGACAATGAGCAGTTCTTC
v_gene: TRBV20-1
j_gene: TRBJ2-1
d_gene: TRBD2
abundance: NA

CDR3aa: CASSLGAGGGYNEQFF
CDR3nt: TGCGCCAGCAGCTTGGGTGCGGGAGGGGGATACAATGAGCAGTTCTTC
v_gene: TRBV5-1
j_gene: TRBJ2-1
d_gene: TRBD2
abundance: NA

CDR3aa: CASSSVNEGKETQYF
CDR3nt: TGTGCCAGCAGTTCCGTGAATGAGGGGAAAGAGACCCAGTACTTC
v_gene: TRBV12-3/TRBV12-4
j_gene: TRBJ2-5
d_gene: NA
abundance: once

CDR3aa: CASSLSSRVGVSSPLHF
CDR3nt: TGTGCCAGCAGTTTATCCTCCAGGGTAGGGGTGAGTTCACCCCTCCACTTT
v_gene: TRBV27
j_gene: TRBJ1-6
d_gene: NA
abundance: NA

CDR3aa: CASSYSGGLRSTGELFF
CDR3nt: TGTGCCAGCAGTTACTCTGGGGGGCTGAGGAGCACCGGGGAGCTGTTTTTT
v_gene: TRBV6-2/TRBV6-3
j_gene: TRBJ2-2
d_gene: NA
abundance: NA

CDR3aa: CASTVGGLAGELFF
CDR3nt: TGCGCCAGCACCGTGGGGGGGCTCGCCGGGGAGCTGTTTTTT
v_gene: TRBV4-1
j_gene: TRBJ2-2
d_gene: NA
abundance: NA

CDR3aa: CATSGPWGAVEQFF
CDR3nt: TGTGCCACCAGCGGCCCGTGGGGGGCAGTTGAGCAGTTCTTC
v_gene: TRBV24-1
j_gene: TRBJ2-1
d_gene: NA
abundance: NA

CDR3aa: CSAYGQSFSTDTQYF
CDR3nt: TGCAGTGCCTATGGACAGTCATTTAGCACAGATACGCAGTATTTT
v_gene: TRBV20-1
j_gene: TRBJ2-3
d_gene: NA
abundance: NA

CDR3aa: CASSNGTISYEQYF
CDR3nt: TGTGCCAGCAGCAACGGGACCATCTCCTACGAGCAGTACTTC
v_gene: TRBV7-9
j_gene: TRBJ2-7
d_gene: NA
abundance: NA

CDR3aa: CASVHPLKDYEQYF
CDR3nt: TGTGCCAGCGTCCATCCTCTGAAGGACTACGAGCAGTACTTC
v_gene: TRBV5-5
j_gene: TRBJ2-7
d_gene: NA
abundance: NA

CDR3aa: CASSLDGGFNEQYF
CDR3nt: TGCGCCAGCAGCTTGGACGGGGGGTTCAACGAGCAGTACTTC
v_gene: TRBV5-1
j_gene: TRBJ2-7
d_gene: TRBD2
abundance: few

CDR3aa: CASSQGGWSEAFF
CDR3nt: TGTGCCAGCAGCCAAGGCGGTTGGTCTGAAGCTTTCTTT
v_gene: TRBV14
j_gene: TRBJ1-1
d_gene: NA
abundance: NA

CDR3aa: CASSQDGKGADTQYF
CDR3nt: TGCGCCAGCAGCCAAGATGGGAAAGGAGCCGATACGCAGTATTTT
v_gene: TRBV4-3
j_gene: TRBJ2-3
d_gene: NA
abundance: NA

CDR3aa: CSARVAGAHNEQFF
CDR3nt: TGCAGTGCTAGGGTAGCGGGGGCCCACAATGAGCAGTTCTTC
v_gene: TRBV20-1
j_gene: TRBJ2-1
d_gene: TRBD2
abundance: once

CDR3aa: CASSQGAGTGDQPQHF
CDR3nt: TGTGCCAGCAGCCAAGGGGCGGGGACAGGCGATCAGCCCCAGCATTTT
v_gene: TRBV4-2
j_gene: TRBJ1-5
d_gene: TRBD1
abundance: NA

CDR3aa: CASSSPVSYEAFF
CDR3nt: TGTGCCAGCAGCTCCCCGGTGTCCTATGAAGCTTTCTTT
v_gene: TRBV7-9
j_gene: TRBJ1-1
d_gene: NA
abundance: NA

CDR3aa: CASPRGGNEQFF
CDR3nt: TGTGCCAGCCCCCGGGGTGGGAATGAGCAGTTCTTC
v_gene: TRBV2
j_gene: TRBJ2-1
d_gene: NA
abundance: NA

CDR3aa: CATSRVADTDTQYF
CDR3nt: TGTGCCACCAGCAGAGTAGCGGACACAGATACGCAGTATTTT
v_gene: TRBV15
j_gene: TRBJ2-3
d_gene: NA
abundance: NA

CDR3aa: CASSGQVGVDEQYF
CDR3nt: TGTGCCAGCAGCGGGCAGGTCGGGGTCGACGAGCAGTACTTC
v_gene: TRBV28
j_gene: TRBJ2-7
d_gene: NA
abundance: NA

CDR3aa: CAITESGDSYEQYF
CDR3nt: TGTGCCATCACCGAATCCGGAGACTCCTACGAGCAGTACTTC
v_gene: TRBV10-3
j_gene: TRBJ2-7
d_gene: NA
abundance: NA

CDR3aa: CASSQETSGGAINEQFF
CDR3nt: TGTGCCAGCAGCCAAGAAACTAGCGGGGGGGCCATAAATGAGCAGTTCTTC
v_gene: TRBV3-1
j_gene: TRBJ2-1
d_gene: TRBD2
abundance: NA

CDR3aa: CATSVGGVNTEAFF
CDR3nt: TGTGCCACCAGCGTCGGGGGAGTGAACACTGAAGCTTTCTTT
v_gene: TRBV15
j_gene: TRBJ1-1
d_gene: NA
abundance: NA

CDR3aa: CASSPTYEQYF
CDR3nt: TGTGCCAGCAGTCCGACCTACGAGCAGTACTTC
v_gene: TRBV2
j_gene: TRBJ2-7
d_gene: NA
abundance: NA

CDR3aa: CASSLGGSQPQHF
CDR3nt: TGTGCCAGCAGTTTGGGGGGGAGTCAGCCCCAGCATTTT
v_gene: TRBV12-3/TRBV12-4
j_gene: TRBJ1-5
d_gene: NA
abundance: few

CDR3aa: CASTRQGGNSGEQYF
CDR3nt: TGTGCCAGCACCAGACAGGGCGGAAATTCGGGCGAGCAGTACTTC
v_gene: TRBV6-1
j_gene: TRBJ2-7
d_gene: TRBD1
abundance: few

CDR3aa: CASMGPPSGGGSYEQYF
CDR3nt: TGTGCCAGCATGGGGCCCCCGAGCGGGGGGGGATCCTACGAGCAGTACTTC
v_gene: TRBV4-2
j_gene: TRBJ2-7
d_gene: TRBD2
abundance: NA

CDR3aa: CSARDFLSASSYNEQFF
CDR3nt: TGCAGTGCTAGAGATTTTCTCAGCGCAAGCTCCTACAATGAGCAGTTCTTC
v_gene: TRBV20-1
j_gene: TRBJ2-1
d_gene: NA
abundance: NA

CDR3aa: CSARLSLPHNEQFF
CDR3nt: TGCAGTGCCCGCCTCAGTCTTCCCCACAATGAGCAGTTCTTC
v_gene: TRBV20-1
j_gene: TRBJ2-1
d_gene: NA
abundance: NA

CDR3aa: CASSAGLAGRGPFF
CDR3nt: TGTGCCAGCAGTGCGGGGCTAGCGGGACGGGGTCCGTTCTTC
v_gene: TRBV27
j_gene: TRBJ2-1
d_gene: TRBD2
abundance: NA

CDR3aa: CATCLISGGAYNEQFF
CDR3nt: TGTGCCACCTGCCTGATAAGCGGGGGGGCCTACAATGAGCAGTTCTTC
v_gene: TRBV27
j_gene: TRBJ2-1
d_gene: TRBD2
abundance: NA

CDR3aa: CASSLAGGTLIHEQFF
CDR3nt: TGTGCCAGCAGTCTAGCGGGGGGTACCCTTATCCATGAGCAGTTCTTC
v_gene: TRBV6-2/TRBV6-3
j_gene: TRBJ2-1
d_gene: TRBD2
abundance: NA

CDR3aa: CSVPNNEQFF
CDR3nt: TGCAGCGTCCCAAACAATGAGCAGTTCTTC
v_gene: TRBV29-1
j_gene: TRBJ2-1
d_gene: NA
abundance: once

CDR3aa: CASSVGAGGTDEQFF
CDR3nt: TGTGCCAGCAGCGTAGGAGCGGGAGGTACCGATGAGCAGTTCTTC
v_gene: TRBV9
j_gene: TRBJ2-1
d_gene: TRBD2
abundance: NA

CDR3aa: CAISESGGRNQPQHF
CDR3nt: TGTGCCATCAGTGAGTCAGGGGGGAGGAATCAGCCCCAGCATTTT
v_gene: TRBV10-3
j_gene: TRBJ1-5
d_gene: NA
abundance: NA

CDR3aa: CASSQDDGSSVLPNNEQFF
CDR3nt: TGTGCCAGCAGCCAAGACGACGGGAGCTCCGTCCTACCCAACAATGAGCAGTTCTTC
v_gene: TRBV3-1
j_gene: TRBJ2-1
d_gene: NA
abundance: NA

CDR3aa: CASRGDAYEQYF
CDR3nt: TGTGCCAGCAGAGGGGACGCCTACGAGCAGTACTTC
v_gene: TRBV5-5
j_gene: TRBJ2-7
d_gene: NA
abundance: NA

CDR3aa: CASSSTPGLAGGQQETQYF
CDR3nt: TGTGCCAGCAGCTCGACGCCGGGACTAGCGGGGGGACAACAAGAGACCCAGTACTTC
v_gene: TRBV7-2
j_gene: TRBJ2-5
d_gene: TRBD2
abundance: NA

CDR3aa: CSARARRKIPYGQYF
CDR3nt: TGCAGTGCTAGAGCGCGCAGGAAGATCCCCTACGGGCAGTACTTC
v_gene: TRBV20-1
j_gene: TRBJ2-7
d_gene: NA
abundance: NA

CDR3aa: CASSWSLAGGYNEQFF
CDR3nt: TGCGCCAGCAGCTGGTCCCTAGCGGGGGGCTACAATGAGCAGTTCTTC
v_gene: TRBV5-1
j_gene: TRBJ2-1
d_gene: TRBD2
abundance: NA

CDR3aa: CASSHNFEGPEAFF
CDR3nt: TGCGCCAGCAGCCATAACTTCGAGGGGCCTGAAGCTTTCTTT
v_gene: TRBV4-3
j_gene: TRBJ1-1
d_gene: NA
abundance: NA

CDR3aa: CASSLGQGGTYNEQFF
CDR3nt: TGTGCCAGCAGTTTAGGACAGGGGGGGACCTACAATGAGCAGTTCTTC
v_gene: TRBV12-3/TRBV12-4
j_gene: TRBJ2-1
d_gene: TRBD1
abundance: NA

CDR3aa: CASSVTPGQGNGYTF
CDR3nt: TGCGCCAGCAGCGTGACTCCGGGACAGGGGAATGGCTACACCTTC
v_gene: TRBV5-1
j_gene: TRBJ1-2
d_gene: TRBD1
abundance: once

CDR3aa: CAITEAVGGFETQYF
CDR3nt: TGTGCCATCACCGAGGCGGTGGGGGGTTTCGAGACCCAGTACTTC
v_gene: TRBV10-3
j_gene: TRBJ2-5
d_gene: NA
abundance: NA

CDR3aa: CASSLGSRSPYNEQFF
CDR3nt: TGTGCCAGCAGCTTAGGATCGCGTAGTCCCTACAATGAGCAGTTCTTC
v_gene: TRBV7-2
j_gene: TRBJ2-1
d_gene: NA
abundance: NA

CDR3aa: CASSSNPTGTSTDTQYF
CDR3nt: TGTGCCAGCAGCTCGAACCCGACAGGAACTAGCACAGATACGCAGTATTTT
v_gene: TRBV7-6
j_gene: TRBJ2-3
d_gene: NA
abundance: NA

CDR3aa: CASSFPGQSYDQPQHF
CDR3nt: TGTGCCAGCAGTTTTCCGGGGCAGTCATACGATCAGCCCCAGCATTTT
v_gene: TRBV12-3/TRBV12-4
j_gene: TRBJ1-5
d_gene: NA
abundance: NA

CDR3aa: CASSLSSLAVYYEQYF
CDR3nt: TGTGCCAGCAGTTTATCTTCACTAGCGGTTTATTACGAGCAGTACTTC
v_gene: TRBV27
j_gene: TRBJ2-7
d_gene: TRBD2
abundance: NA

CDR3aa: CATATGGANEQFF
CDR3nt: TGCGCCACCGCGACAGGGGGGGCGAATGAGCAGTTCTTC
v_gene: TRBV5-1
j_gene: TRBJ2-1
d_gene: TRBD1
abundance: NA

CDR3aa: CASRLLRQGLNQPQHF
CDR3nt: TGTGCCAGCAGACTACTACGACAGGGACTCAATCAGCCCCAGCATTTT
v_gene: TRBV28
j_gene: TRBJ1-5
d_gene: TRBD1
abundance: NA

CDR3aa: CASSLIRDTDQPQHF
CDR3nt: TGTGCCAGCAGCCTCATCAGGGACACGGATCAGCCCCAGCATTTT
v_gene: TRBV5-6
j_gene: TRBJ1-5
d_gene: NA
abundance: NA

CDR3aa: CSAGGLAGRYEQYF
CDR3nt: TGCAGTGCGGGAGGACTAGCGGGTCGCTACGAGCAGTACTTC
v_gene: TRBV20-1
j_gene: TRBJ2-7
d_gene: TRBD2
abundance: NA

CDR3aa: CASSLVRGPSYEQYF
CDR3nt: TGTGCCAGCAGCTTAGTTCGCGGGCCGTCCTACGAGCAGTACTTC
v_gene: TRBV7-9
j_gene: TRBJ2-7
d_gene: NA
abundance: NA

CDR3aa: CASGAFPYYEQYF
CDR3nt: TGTGCCAGCGGAGCCTTTCCATACTACGAGCAGTACTTC
v_gene: TRBV12-3/TRBV12-4
j_gene: TRBJ2-7
d_gene: NA
abundance: NA

CDR3aa: CSVEGKTGGSDTQYF
CDR3nt: TGCAGCGTTGAAGGGAAGACAGGGGGCTCAGATACGCAGTATTTT
v_gene: TRBV29-1
j_gene: TRBJ2-3
d_gene: TRBD1
abundance: NA

CDR3aa: CASSYRDRDPETQYF
CDR3nt: TGTGCCAGCAGCTATCGGGACAGGGATCCAGAGACCCAGTACTTC
v_gene: TRBV7-9
j_gene: TRBJ2-5
d_gene: TRBD1
abundance: NA